Below are 6 T cell receptor beta chains sequenced from a single sample in a study of cytomegalovirus exposure and HLA in healthy donors. A multiplex PCR was run with 60 Vbeta primers and 13 Jbeta primers. The repertoire was sequenced with immunoSEQ multiplex PCR; TCRdb's copy has only in-frame clones and lacks some. The sample has roughly 150,000 clones, roughly 65% seen once. The sequenced material came from PBMCs. These receptor sequences come from a woman younger than 45 in good health and CMV-seronegative.

The rearrangement uses TRBV6-5 and TRBJ2-5; tentatively, D is TRBD2 (6 bases). The V end was cut by 8 bases, the J end by 4 bases, with 11 bases between. CDR1 and CDR2 from the germline V gene are MNHEY and SVGAGI. The CDR3 has 12 amino acids. CDR3 DNA: TGTGCCAGCCGAGGTAGCGGAGAGACCCAGTACTTC. The encoded protein is CASRGSGETQYF.

This chain connects TRBV6-1 to TRBJ2-7, with unresolved D. Germline V gene data show CDR1 as MNHNS and CDR2 as SASEGT. The CDR3 spans 15 residues. V lost 6 bases and J lost 2, with 17 bases in between. The CDR3 DNA sequence: TGTGCCAGCAGCTGGCCCCGTAGAGGAACCTACGAGCAGTACGTC. Residues: CASSWPRRGTYEQYV.

This clone was seen a handful of times. The chain uses TRBV5-4 and TRBJ1-4, with 7 bases fitting TRBD1. Germline V gene lookup returns CDR1 SGHNT and CDR2 YYREEE (reference sequence). The CDR3 covers 15 residues. Losses at the gene ends were 0 bases for V and 5 bases for J; bases not matched to a gene: 4. This CDR3 is CASSLAAGGNEKLFF. CDR3 nucleotides: TGTGCCAGCAGCTTGGCGGCAGGGGGGAATGAAAAACTGTTTTTT.

The chain carries TRBV29-1 and TRBJ2-3; 7 nucleotides agree with TRBD2. Trimming at V came to 4 bases and at J to 0 bases, leaving 7 bases not matched to a gene. This CDR3 is 15 amino acids long. The V gene's germline CDR1 is SQVTM and CDR2 ANQGSEA. For the CDR3, the DNA is TGCAGCGTTGGGGGCGGGGGTTTTAGCACAGATACGCAGTATTTT. Translation gives CSVGGGGFSTDTQYF.

This chain uses TRBV7-9 with TRBJ2-5; TRBD2 matches at 7 bases. V gave up 6 bases and J gave up 3 bases; unmatched junction bases: 7. CDR1 and CDR2 (germline): SEHNR, FQNEAQ (reference sequence). This CDR3 contains 14 residues. The CDR3 here is CASRRGGSEETQYF. The CDR3, as DNA: TGTGCCAGCAGACGCGGGGGTTCAGAAGAGACCCAGTACTTC.

This clone occurred a few times. The chain couples TRBV4-1 to TRBJ2-7; D is unresolved. The germline V and J ends were trimmed by 1 base and 6 bases, with 10 bases remaining between them. Germline assignment: CDR1 MGHRA and CDR2 YSYEKL. The CDR3 runs to 13 residues. The CDR3 DNA is TGCGCCAGCAGCCAAGCCCGGGTGGGCGAGCAGTACTTC. Translated, it gives CASSQARVGEQYF.